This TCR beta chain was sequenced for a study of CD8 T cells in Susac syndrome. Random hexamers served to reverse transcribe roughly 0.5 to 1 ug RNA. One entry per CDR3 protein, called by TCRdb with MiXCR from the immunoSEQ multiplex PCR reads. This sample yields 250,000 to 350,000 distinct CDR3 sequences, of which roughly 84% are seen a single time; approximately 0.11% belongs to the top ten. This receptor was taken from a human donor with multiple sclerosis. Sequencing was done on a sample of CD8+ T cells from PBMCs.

The DNA of the CDR3 is TGTGCCATCAGTGAGTCGGTAGGGGGAAATGAGCAGTTCTTC. The encoded protein is CAISESVGGNEQFF. The chain is built from TRBV10-3 and TRBJ2-1; D may be TRBD1 (6 bases). Looked up from germline, CDR1 is ENHRY and CDR2 is SYGVKD. The CDR3 covers 14 residues. Trimming removed 0 bases at V and 7 bases at J, with 10 bases between.